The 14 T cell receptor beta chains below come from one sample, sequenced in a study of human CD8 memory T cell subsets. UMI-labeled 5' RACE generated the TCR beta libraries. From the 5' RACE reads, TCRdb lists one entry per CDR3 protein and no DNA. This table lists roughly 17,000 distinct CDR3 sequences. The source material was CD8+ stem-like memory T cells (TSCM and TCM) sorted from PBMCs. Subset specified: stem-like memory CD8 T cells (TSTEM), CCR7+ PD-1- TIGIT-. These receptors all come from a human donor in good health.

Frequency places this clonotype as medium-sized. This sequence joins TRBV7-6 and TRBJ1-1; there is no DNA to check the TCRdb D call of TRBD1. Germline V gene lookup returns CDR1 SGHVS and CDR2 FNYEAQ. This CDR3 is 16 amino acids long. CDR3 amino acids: CASSLVTGGAGTEAFF. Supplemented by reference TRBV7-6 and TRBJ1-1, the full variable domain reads GAGVSQSPRYKVTKRGQDVALRCDPISGHVSLYWYRQALGQGPEFLTYFNYEAQQDKSGLPNDRFSAERPEGSISTLTIQRTEQRDSAMYRCASSLVTGGAGTEAFFGQGTRLTVV.

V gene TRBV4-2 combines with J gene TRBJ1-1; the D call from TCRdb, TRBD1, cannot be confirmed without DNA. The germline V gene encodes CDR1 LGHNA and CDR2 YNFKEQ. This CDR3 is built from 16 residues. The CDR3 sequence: CASSQARGTVNTEAFF.

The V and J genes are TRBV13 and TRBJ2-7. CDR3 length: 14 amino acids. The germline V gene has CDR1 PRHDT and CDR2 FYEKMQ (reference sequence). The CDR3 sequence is CASSNRMSSYEQYF.

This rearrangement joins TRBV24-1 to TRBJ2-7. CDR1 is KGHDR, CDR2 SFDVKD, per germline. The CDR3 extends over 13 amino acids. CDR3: CATSATSSYEQYF.

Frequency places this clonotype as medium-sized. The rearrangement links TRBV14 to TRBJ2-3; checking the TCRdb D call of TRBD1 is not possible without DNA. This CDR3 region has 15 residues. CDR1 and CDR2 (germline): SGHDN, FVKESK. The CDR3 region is CASSHGTGREDTQYF.

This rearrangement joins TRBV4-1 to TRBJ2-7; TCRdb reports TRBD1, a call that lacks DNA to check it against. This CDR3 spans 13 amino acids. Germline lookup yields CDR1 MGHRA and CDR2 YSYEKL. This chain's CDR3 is CASSWGDLGEQYF.

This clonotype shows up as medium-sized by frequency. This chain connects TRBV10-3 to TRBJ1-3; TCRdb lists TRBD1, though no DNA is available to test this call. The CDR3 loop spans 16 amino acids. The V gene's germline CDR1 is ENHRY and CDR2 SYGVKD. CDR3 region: CAIRPGTGDSGNTIYF.

This chain's CDR3 is CASSESGPNTEAFF. The chain recombines TRBV19 with TRBJ1-1. This CDR3 has 14 residues. The V gene's germline CDR1 is LNHDA and CDR2 SQIVND (reference sequence).

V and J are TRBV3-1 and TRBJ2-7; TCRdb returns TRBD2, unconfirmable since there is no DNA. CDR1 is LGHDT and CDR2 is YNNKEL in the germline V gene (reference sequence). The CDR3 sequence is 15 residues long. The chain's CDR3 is CASSQGGGVSYEQYF.

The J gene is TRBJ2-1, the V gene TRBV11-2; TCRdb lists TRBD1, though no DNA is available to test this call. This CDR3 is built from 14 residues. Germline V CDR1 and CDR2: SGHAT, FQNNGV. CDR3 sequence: CASSSRDRGDEQFF.

The CDR3 sequence is CASSEGTGGDYGYTF. The chain joins TRBV2 to TRBJ1-2; TCRdb's D call, TRBD1, is unchecked because there is no DNA. The CDR3 totals 15 residues. Germline-derived CDR1 and CDR2 are SNHLY and FYNNEI. Drawing the rest from reference TRBV2 and TRBJ1-2, the complete variable domain is EPEVTQTPSHQVTQMGQEVILRCVPISNHLYFYWYRQILGQKVEFLVSFYNNEISEKSEIFDDQFSVERPDGSNFTLKIRSTKLEDSAMYFCASSEGTGGDYGYTFGSGTRLTVV.

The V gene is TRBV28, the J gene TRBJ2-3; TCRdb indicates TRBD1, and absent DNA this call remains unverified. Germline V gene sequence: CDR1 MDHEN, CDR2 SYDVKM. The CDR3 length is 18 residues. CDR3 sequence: CASSSIPGASTGGDTQYF.

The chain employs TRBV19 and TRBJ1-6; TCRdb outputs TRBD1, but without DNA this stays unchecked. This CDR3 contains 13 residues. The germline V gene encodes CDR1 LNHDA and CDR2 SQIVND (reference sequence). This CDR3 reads CACRDRDNSPLHF.

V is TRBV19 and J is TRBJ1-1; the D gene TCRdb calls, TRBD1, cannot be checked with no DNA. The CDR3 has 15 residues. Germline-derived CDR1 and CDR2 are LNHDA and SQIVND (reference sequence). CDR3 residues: CASSIGGAPNTEAFF.